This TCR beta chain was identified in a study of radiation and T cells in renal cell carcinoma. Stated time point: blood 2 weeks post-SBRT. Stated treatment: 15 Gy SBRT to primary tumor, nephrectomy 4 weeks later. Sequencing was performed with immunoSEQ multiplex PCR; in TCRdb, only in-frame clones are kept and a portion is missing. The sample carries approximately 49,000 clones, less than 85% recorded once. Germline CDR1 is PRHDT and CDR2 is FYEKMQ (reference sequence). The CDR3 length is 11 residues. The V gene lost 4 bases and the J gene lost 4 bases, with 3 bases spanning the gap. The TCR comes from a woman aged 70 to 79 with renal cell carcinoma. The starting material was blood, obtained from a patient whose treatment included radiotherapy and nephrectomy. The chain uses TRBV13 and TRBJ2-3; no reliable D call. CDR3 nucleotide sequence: TGTGCCAGCAGCTACTCAGATACGCAGTATTTT. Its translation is CASSYSDTQYF.